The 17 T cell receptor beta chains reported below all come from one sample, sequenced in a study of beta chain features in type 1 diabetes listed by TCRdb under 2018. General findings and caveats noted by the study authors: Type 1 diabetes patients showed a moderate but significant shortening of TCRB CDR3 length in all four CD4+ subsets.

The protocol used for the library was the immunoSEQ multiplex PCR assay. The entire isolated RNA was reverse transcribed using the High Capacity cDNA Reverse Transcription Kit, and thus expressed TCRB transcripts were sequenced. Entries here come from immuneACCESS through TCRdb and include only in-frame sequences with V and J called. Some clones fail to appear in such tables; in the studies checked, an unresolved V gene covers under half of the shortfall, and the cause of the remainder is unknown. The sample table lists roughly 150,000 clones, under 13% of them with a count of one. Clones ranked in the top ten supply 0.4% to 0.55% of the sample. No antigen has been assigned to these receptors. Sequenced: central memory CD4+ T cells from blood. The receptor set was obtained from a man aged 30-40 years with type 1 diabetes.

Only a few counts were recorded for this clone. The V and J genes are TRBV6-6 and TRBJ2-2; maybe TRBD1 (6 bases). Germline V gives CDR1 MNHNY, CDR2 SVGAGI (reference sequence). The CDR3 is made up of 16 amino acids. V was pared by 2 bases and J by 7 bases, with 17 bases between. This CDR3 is CASSYPPQGEGGELFF. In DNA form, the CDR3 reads TGTGCCAGCAGTTACCCCCCACAGGGAGAAGGCGGGGAGCTGTTTTTT.

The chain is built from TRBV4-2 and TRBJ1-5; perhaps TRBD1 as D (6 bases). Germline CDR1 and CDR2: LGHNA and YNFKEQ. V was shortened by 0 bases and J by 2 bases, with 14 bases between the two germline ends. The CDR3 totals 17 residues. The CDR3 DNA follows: TGTGCCAGCAGCCAAGAAGGGGGACCCGGTGGCAATCAGCCCCAGCATTTT. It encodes CASSQEGGPGGNQPQHF.

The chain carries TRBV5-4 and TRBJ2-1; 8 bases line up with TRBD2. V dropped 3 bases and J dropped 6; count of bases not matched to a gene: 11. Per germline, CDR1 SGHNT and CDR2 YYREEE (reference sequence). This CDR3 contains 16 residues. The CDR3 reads CASSSPAGGGSNEQFF. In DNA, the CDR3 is TGTGCCAGCAGCTCCCCCGCGGGAGGTGGCTCCAATGAGCAGTTCTTC.

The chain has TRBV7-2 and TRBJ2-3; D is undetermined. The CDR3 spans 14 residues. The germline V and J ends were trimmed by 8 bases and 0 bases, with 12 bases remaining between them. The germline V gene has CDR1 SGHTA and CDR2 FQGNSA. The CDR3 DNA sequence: TGTGCCAGCTCCCTATTCTCTAGCACAGATACGCAGTATTTT. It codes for CASSLFSSTDTQYF.

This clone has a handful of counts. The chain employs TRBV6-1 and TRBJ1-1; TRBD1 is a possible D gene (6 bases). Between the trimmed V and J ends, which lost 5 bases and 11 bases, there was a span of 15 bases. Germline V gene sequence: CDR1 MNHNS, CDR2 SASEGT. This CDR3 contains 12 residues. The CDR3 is CASSSGEFKAFF. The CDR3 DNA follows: TGTGCCAGCAGTTCAGGGGAGTTTAAGGCTTTCTTT.

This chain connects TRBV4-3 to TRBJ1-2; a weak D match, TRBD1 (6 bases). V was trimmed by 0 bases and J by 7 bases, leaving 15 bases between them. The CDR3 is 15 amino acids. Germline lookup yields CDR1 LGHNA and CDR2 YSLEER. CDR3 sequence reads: CASSQDVWGRSGYTF. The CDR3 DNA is TGCGCCAGCAGCCAAGATGTCTGGGGGCGGTCTGGCTACACCTTC.

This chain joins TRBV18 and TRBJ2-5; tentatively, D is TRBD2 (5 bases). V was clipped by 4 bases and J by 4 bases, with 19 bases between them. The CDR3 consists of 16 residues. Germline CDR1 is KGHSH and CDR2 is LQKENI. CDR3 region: CASSLRGDASIETQYF. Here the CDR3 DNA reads TGTGCCAGCTCACTCCGGGGAGACGCCTCAATAGAGACCCAGTACTTC.

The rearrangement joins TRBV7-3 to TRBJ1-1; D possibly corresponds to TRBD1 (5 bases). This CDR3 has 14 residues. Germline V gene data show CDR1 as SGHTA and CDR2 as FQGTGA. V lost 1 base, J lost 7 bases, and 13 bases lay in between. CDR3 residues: CASSLSRQGSEAFF. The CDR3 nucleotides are TGTGCCAGCAGCTTAAGTAGGCAGGGAAGTGAAGCTTTCTTT. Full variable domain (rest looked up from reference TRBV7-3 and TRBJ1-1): GAGVSQTPSNKVTEKGKYVELRCDPISGHTALYWYRQSLGQGPEFLIYFQGTGAADDSGLPNDRFFAVRPEGSVSTLKIQRTERGDSAVYLCASSLSRQGSEAFFGQGTRLTVV.

For the CDR3, the DNA is TGCGCCAGCGGACTCCTTAGCGGGAGGGATGAGCAGTTCTTC. Amino acids: CASGLLSGRDEQFF. The chain couples TRBV5-1 to TRBJ2-1; 11 nucleotides line up with TRBD2. V was clipped by 7 bases and J by 8 bases; unmatched bases: 8. This CDR3 spans 14 amino acids. Germline values: CDR1 SGHRS, CDR2 YFSETQ.

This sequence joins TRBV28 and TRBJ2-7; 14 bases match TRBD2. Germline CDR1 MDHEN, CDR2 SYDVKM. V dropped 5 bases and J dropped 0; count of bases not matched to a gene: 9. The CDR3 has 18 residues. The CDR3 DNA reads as TGTGCCAGCAGTCCGGGAGGACTAGCGGGAGGCGCCTCCTACGAGCAGTACTTC. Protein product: CASSPGGLAGGASYEQYF.

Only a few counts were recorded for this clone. CDR3: CASATGTNSYEQYF. The CDR3 DNA sequence: TGTGCCAGCGCTACAGGGACTAACTCCTACGAGCAGTACTTC. The rearrangement uses TRBV18 and TRBJ2-7; D is possibly TRBD2 (7 bases). V dropped 8 bases and J dropped 0 bases, with 14 bases sitting between them. This CDR3 has 14 residues. Germline CDR1 KGHSH, CDR2 LQKENI.

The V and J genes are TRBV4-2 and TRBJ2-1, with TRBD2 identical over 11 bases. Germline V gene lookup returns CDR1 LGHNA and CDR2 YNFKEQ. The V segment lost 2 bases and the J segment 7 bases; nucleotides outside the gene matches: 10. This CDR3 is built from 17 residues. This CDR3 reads CASSQRLLAGEVNEQFF. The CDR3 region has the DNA TGTGCCAGCAGCCAACGACTACTAGCGGGAGAAGTGAATGAGCAGTTCTTC.

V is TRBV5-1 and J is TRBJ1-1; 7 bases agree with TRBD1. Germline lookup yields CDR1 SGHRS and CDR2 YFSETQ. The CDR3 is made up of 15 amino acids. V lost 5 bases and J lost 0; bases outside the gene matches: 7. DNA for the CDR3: TGCGCCAGCAGTGGACGACAGGGTTTGAACACTGAAGCTTTCTTT. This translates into CASSGRQGLNTEAFF. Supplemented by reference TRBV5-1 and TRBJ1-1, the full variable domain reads KAGVTQTPRYLIKTRGQQVTLSCSPISGHRSVSWYQQTPGQGLQFLFEYFSETQRNKGNFPGRFSGRQFSNSRSEMNVSTLELGDSALYLCASSGRQGLNTEAFFGQGTRLTVV.

CDR3 coding DNA: TGTGCCAGCAGGCAGACAGCAGGGGGGAACTCCGAGCAGTACTTC. Protein product: CASRQTAGGNSEQYF. The chain carries TRBV7-9 and TRBJ2-7, with D maybe TRBD1 (7 bases). The CDR3 is 15 residues long. Trimming removed 6 bases from V and 6 bases from J, with 21 bases in between. Germline lookup yields CDR1 SEHNR and CDR2 FQNEAQ (reference sequence).

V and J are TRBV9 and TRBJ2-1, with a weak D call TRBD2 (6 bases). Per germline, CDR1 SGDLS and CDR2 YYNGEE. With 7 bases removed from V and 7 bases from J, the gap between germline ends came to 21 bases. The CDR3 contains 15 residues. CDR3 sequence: CASSTRLGMGNEQFF. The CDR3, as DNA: TGTGCCAGCTCGACAAGACTAGGGATGGGGAATGAGCAGTTCTTC.

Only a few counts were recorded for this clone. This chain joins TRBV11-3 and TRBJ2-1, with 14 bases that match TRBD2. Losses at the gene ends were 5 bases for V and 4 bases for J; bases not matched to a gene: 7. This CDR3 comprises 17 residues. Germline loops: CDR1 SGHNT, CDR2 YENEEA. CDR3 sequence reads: CASSRGGTSGSYNEQFF. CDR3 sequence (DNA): TGTGCCAGCAGCCGCGGTGGGACTAGCGGGAGTTACAATGAGCAGTTCTTC.

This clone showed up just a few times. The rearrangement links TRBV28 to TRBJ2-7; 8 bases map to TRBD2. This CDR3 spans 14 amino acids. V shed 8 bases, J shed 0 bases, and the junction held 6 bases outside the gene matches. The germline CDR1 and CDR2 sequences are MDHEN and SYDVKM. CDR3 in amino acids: CASEISGSSYEQYF. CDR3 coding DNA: TGTGCCAGCGAAATCAGCGGGAGCTCCTACGAGCAGTACTTC.